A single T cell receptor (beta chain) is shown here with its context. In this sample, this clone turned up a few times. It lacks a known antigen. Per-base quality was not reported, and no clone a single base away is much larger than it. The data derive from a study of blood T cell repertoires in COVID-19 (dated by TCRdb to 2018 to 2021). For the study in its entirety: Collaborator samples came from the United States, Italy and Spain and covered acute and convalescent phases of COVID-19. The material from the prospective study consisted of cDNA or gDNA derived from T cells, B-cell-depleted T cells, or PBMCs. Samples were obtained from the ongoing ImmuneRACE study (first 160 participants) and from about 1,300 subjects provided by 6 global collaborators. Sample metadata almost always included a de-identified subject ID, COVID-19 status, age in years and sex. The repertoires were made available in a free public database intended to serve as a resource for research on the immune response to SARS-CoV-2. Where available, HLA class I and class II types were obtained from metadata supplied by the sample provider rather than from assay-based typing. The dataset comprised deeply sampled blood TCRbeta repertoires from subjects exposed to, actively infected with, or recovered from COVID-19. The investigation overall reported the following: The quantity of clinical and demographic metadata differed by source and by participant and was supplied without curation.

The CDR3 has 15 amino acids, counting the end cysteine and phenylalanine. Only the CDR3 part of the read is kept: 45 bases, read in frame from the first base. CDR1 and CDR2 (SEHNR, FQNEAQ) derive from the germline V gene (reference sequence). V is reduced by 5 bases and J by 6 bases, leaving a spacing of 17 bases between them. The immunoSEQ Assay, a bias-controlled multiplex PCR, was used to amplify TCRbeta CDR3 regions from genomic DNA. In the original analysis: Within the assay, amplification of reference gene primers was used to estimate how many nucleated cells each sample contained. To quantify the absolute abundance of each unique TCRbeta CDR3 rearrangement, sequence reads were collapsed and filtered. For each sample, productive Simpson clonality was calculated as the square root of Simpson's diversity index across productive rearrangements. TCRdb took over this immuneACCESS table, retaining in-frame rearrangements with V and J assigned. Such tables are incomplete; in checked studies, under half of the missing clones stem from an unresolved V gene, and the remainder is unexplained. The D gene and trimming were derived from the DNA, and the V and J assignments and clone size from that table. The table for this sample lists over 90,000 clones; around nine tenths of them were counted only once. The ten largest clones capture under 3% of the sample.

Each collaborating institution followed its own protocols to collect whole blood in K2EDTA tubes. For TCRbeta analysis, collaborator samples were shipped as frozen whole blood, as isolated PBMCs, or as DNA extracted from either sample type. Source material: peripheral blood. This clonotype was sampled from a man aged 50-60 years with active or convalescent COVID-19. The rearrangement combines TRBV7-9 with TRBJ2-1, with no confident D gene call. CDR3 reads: CASSGKARLSNEQFF. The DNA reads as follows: TGTGCCAGCAGCGGAAAGGCCAGGTTAAGCAATGAGCAGTTCTTC.